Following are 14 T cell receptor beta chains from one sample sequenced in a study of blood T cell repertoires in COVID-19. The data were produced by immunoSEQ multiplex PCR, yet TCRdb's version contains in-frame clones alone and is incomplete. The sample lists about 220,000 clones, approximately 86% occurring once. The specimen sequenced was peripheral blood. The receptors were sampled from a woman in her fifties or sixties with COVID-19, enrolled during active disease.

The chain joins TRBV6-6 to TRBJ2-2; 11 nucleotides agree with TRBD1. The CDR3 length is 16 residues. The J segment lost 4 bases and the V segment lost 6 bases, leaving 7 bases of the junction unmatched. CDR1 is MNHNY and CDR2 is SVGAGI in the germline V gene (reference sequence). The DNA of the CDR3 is TGTGCCAGCAGCCCCCGGACAGGGGGCTTCACCGGGGAGCTGTTTTTT. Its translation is CASSPRTGGFTGELFF.

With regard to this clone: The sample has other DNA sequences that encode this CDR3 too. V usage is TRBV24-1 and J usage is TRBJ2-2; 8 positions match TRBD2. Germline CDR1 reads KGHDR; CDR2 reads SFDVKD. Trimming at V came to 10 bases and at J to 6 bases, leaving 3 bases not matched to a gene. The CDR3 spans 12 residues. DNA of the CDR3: TGTGCCACTCGGGGGGGACCCGGGGAGCTGTTTTTT. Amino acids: CATRGGPGELFF.

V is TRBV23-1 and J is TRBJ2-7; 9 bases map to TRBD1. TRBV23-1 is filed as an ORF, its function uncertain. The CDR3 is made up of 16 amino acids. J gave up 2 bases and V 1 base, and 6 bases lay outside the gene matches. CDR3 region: CASSQFSGQGAYEQYF. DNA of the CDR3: TGCGCCAGCAGTCAATTCTCGGGACAGGGAGCCTACGAGCAGTACTTC.

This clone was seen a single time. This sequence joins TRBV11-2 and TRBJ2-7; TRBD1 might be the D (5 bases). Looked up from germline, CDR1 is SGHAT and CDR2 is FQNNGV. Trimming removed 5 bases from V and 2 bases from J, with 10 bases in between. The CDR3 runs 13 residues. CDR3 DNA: TGTGCCAGCAGCCCTGGACACACCTACGAGCAGTACGTC. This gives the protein CASSPGHTYEQYV.

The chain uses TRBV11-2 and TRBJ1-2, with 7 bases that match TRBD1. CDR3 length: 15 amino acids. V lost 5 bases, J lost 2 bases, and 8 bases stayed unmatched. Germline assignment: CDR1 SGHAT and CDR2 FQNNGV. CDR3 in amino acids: CASSPGTAKNYGYTF. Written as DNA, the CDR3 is TGTGCCAGCAGCCCCGGGACAGCAAAGAACTATGGCTACACCTTC.

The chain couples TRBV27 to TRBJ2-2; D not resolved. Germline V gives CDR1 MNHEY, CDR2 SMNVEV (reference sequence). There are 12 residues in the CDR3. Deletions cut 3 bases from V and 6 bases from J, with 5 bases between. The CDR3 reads CASSFYPGELFF. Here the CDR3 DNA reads TGTGCCAGCAGTTTTTATCCCGGGGAGCTGTTTTTT.

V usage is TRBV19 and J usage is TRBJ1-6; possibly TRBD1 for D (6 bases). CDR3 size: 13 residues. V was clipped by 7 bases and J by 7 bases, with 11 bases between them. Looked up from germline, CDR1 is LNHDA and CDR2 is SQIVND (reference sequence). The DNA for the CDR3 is TGTGCCAGTAAAAACAGGGCGAATTCACCCCTCCACTTT. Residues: CASKNRANSPLHF. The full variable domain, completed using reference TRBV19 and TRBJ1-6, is DGGITQSPKYLFRKEGQNVTLSCEQNLNHDAMYWYRQDPGQGLRLIYYSQIVNDFQKGDIAEGYSVSREKKESFPLTVTSAQKNPTAFYLCASKNRANSPLHFGNGTRLTVT.

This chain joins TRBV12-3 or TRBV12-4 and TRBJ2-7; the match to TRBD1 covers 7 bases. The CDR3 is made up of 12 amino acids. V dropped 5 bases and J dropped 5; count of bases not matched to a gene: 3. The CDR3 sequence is CASSAQGNEQYV. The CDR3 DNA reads TGTGCCAGCAGTGCACAGGGGAACGAGCAGTACGTC.

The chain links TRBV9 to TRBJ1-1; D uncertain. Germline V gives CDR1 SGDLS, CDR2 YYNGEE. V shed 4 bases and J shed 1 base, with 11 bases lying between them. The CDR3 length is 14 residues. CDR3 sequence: CASSPYGANTEAFF. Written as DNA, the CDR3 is TGTGCCAGCAGCCCTTACGGTGCGAACACTGAAGCTTTCTTT.

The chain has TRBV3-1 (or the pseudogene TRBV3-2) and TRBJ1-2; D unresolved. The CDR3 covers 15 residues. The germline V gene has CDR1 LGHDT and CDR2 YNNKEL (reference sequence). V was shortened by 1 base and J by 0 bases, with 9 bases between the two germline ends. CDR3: CASSQAPGANYGYTF. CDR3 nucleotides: TGTGCCAGCAGCCAAGCCCCCGGGGCTAACTATGGCTACACCTTC.

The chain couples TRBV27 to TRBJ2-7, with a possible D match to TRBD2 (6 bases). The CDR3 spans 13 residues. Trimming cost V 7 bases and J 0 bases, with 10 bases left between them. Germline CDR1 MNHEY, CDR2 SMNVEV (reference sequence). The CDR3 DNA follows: TGTGCCAGCAAACGGGGGAGCTCCTACGAGCAGTACTTC. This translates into CASKRGSSYEQYF.

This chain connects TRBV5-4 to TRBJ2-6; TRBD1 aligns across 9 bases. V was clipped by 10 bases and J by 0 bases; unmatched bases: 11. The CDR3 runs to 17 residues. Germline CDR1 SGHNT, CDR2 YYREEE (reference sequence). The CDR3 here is CASAPGQGSSGANVLTF. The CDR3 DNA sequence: TGTGCCTCAGCCCCAGGACAGGGGAGCTCTGGGGCCAACGTCCTGACTTTC.

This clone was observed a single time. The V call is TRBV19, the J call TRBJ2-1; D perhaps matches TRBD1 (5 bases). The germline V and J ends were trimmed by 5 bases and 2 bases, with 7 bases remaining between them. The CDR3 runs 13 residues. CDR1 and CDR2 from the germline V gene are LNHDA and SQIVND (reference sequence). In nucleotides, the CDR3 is TGTGCCAGTAGTCAGACAGCCTACAATGAGCAGTTCTTC. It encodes CASSQTAYNEQFF.

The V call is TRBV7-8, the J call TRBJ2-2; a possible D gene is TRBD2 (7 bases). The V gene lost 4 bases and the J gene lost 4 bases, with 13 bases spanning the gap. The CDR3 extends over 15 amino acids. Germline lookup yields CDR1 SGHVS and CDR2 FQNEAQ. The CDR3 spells CASSSRGAVTGELFF. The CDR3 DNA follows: TGTGCCAGCAGCTCCCGGGGGGCGGTCACCGGGGAGCTGTTTTTT.